Below, 24 T cell receptor beta chains from the same sample are listed, as sequenced in a study of monozygotic twins with inflammatory bowel disease. TCRdb reworked the 5' RACE reads into one entry per CDR3 protein, no DNA. Its listing shows a few hundred thousand distinct CDR3 sequences. Material for sequencing was blood. These receptors were collected from a human donor with ulcerative colitis or Crohn's disease, or a healthy co-twin of an affected twin (not recorded which).

The chain joins TRBV5-1 to TRBJ2-3; the TRBD1 assignment by TCRdb is unverifiable without DNA. The CDR3 runs 15 residues. Germline CDR1 SGHRS, CDR2 YFSETQ. CDR3 region: CASSSGTPRTDTQYF.

The rearrangement links TRBV19 to TRBJ1-2. Germline V gives CDR1 LNHDA, CDR2 SQIVND (reference sequence). The CDR3 sequence is 15 residues long. The CDR3 loop reads CASSIPLRAASGYTF.

J is TRBJ2-7 and V is TRBV20-1; as DNA is missing, the TRBD2 call by TCRdb cannot be tested. Germline CDR1 reads DFQATT; CDR2 reads SNEGSKA (reference sequence). The CDR3 totals 14 residues. The CDR3 is CSARAAGVGYEQYF.

The V and J genes are TRBV12-3 or TRBV12-4 and TRBJ1-3. This CDR3 spans 17 amino acids. The CDR3 loop is CASSLSGWASSGNTIYF.

The V call is TRBV20-1, the J call TRBJ2-4. The CDR3 has 11 residues. Germline CDR1 is DFQATT and CDR2 is SNEGSKA (reference sequence). CDR3: CSALSENIQYF.

The V call is TRBV11-2, the J call TRBJ2-3; TCRdb's D gene call, TRBD2, goes unchecked for lack of DNA. The CDR3 has 14 amino acids. Germline CDR1 is SGHAT and CDR2 is FQNNGV. The CDR3 loop reads CASSSSRRTDTQYF.

This chain links TRBV15 with TRBJ2-3. CDR1 is LNHNV and CDR2 is YYDKDF in the germline V gene (reference sequence). The CDR3 runs 13 residues. This chain's CDR3 is CATSRVRADTQYF.

CDR3 amino acids: CATQSGRALEQFF. The J gene is TRBJ2-1, the V gene TRBV24-1; TCRdb gives TRBD2 as the D gene, but with no DNA this cannot be confirmed. Germline values: CDR1 KGHDR, CDR2 SFDVKD. This CDR3 is built from 13 residues.

V and J are TRBV20-1 and TRBJ2-2. The CDR3 totals 14 residues. CDR1 DFQATT and CDR2 SNEGSKA come from the germline V gene (reference sequence). This CDR3 is CSAVRELHPGELFF.

The rearrangement links TRBV20-1 to TRBJ2-3. The CDR3 is 12 amino acids. Looked up from germline, CDR1 is DFQATT and CDR2 is SNEGSKA (reference sequence). The CDR3 sequence is CSAEDVPDTQYF.

The CDR3 is CAISESGEYQETQYF. V gene TRBV10-3 combines with J gene TRBJ2-5. The CDR3 is 15 residues long. The germline gives CDR1 ENHRY, CDR2 SYGVKD.

The V call is TRBV3-1, the J call TRBJ2-3; no DNA is available, so the TRBD2 call from TCRdb remains unchecked. Germline V gene data show CDR1 as LGHDT and CDR2 as YNNKEL (reference sequence). This CDR3 region has 17 residues. Here the CDR3 reads CASSQGRTSGGVDTQYF.

The chain carries TRBV2 and TRBJ2-5; the TCRdb call, TRBD2, lacks DNA for checking. This CDR3 has 15 residues. Germline assignment: CDR1 SNHLY and CDR2 FYNNEI. The CDR3 region is CASSARVAGVETQYF.

The rearrangement links TRBV20-1 to TRBJ2-5; the TRBD1 assignment by TCRdb is unverifiable without DNA. The CDR3 extends over 13 amino acids. Per the germline V gene, CDR1 is DFQATT and CDR2 is SNEGSKA (reference sequence). CDR3 loop: CSARGTGAETQYF.

This rearrangement joins TRBV4-3 to TRBJ2-1; TCRdb's D gene call, TRBD2, goes unchecked for lack of DNA. CDR3 size: 15 residues. Germline loops: CDR1 LGHNA, CDR2 YSLEER. Here the CDR3 reads CASSRTGTSGGEQFF.

This chain links TRBV3-1 with TRBJ2-5; TCRdb returns TRBD1, unconfirmable since there is no DNA. Germline assignment: CDR1 LGHDT and CDR2 YNNKEL (reference sequence). There are 14 residues in the CDR3. The CDR3 loop is CASSQDRVWETQYF.

The rearrangement joins TRBV3-1 to TRBJ1-2; TCRdb picks TRBD1, but there is no DNA to check that call. This CDR3 has 13 amino acids. From germline, CDR1 is LGHDT and CDR2 YNNKEL (reference sequence). CDR3 residues: CASSRDGHYGYTF.

The chain joins TRBV7-9 to TRBJ1-1; TCRdb outputs TRBD1, but without DNA this stays unchecked. Germline V gene sequence: CDR1 SEHNR, CDR2 FQNEAQ (reference sequence). This CDR3 is built from 15 residues. The CDR3 protein is CASSLGATGGLGAFF. Drawing the rest from reference TRBV7-9 and TRBJ1-1, the complete variable domain is DTGVSQNPRHKITKRGQNVTFRCDPISEHNRLYWYRQTLGQGPEFLTYFQNEAQLEKSRLLSDRFSAERPKGSFSTLEIQRTEQGDSAMYLCASSLGATGGLGAFFGQGTRLTVV.

CDR3 amino acids: CASSLTEQGPYEQYF. This chain uses TRBV5-6 with TRBJ2-7; with no DNA, the TCRdb D assignment of TRBD1 cannot be verified. The CDR3 is 15 residues long. Per germline, CDR1 SGHDT and CDR2 YYEEEE.

V gene TRBV20-1 combines with J gene TRBJ2-2. The length of the CDR3 is 13 residues. The germline gives CDR1 DFQATT, CDR2 SNEGSKA (reference sequence). CDR3 residues: CSAIFYSTGELFF.

This rearrangement joins TRBV7-2 to TRBJ2-3; TCRdb designates TRBD1, a call that cannot be tested without DNA. Germline CDR1 reads SGHTA; CDR2 reads FQGNSA. CDR3 length: 15 residues. CDR3 loop: CASSPRAPGTDTQYF. The whole variable domain, filled in from reference TRBV7-2 and TRBJ2-3, reads GAGVSQSPSNKVTEKGKDVELRCDPISGHTALYWYRQSLGQGLEFLIYFQGNSAPDKSGLPSDRFSAERTGGSVSTLTIQRTQQEDSAVYLCASSPRAPGTDTQYFGPGTRLTVL.

The rearrangement links TRBV5-1 to TRBJ2-1; TCRdb returns TRBD2, unconfirmable since there is no DNA. The CDR3 spans 15 residues. Per the germline V gene, CDR1 is SGHRS and CDR2 is YFSETQ. CDR3 in amino acids: CASSFGLAGFNEQFF.

The gene calls are TRBV7-2 and TRBJ1-5. The CDR3 is made up of 12 amino acids. Per the germline V gene, CDR1 is SGHTA and CDR2 is FQGNSA. This CDR3 reads CASSLWNQPQHF.

The chain joins TRBV7-3 to TRBJ1-1; TCRdb gives TRBD1 as the D gene, but with no DNA this cannot be confirmed. The CDR3 sequence is 15 residues long. Germline CDR1 reads SGHTA; CDR2 reads FQGTGA. CDR3 loop: CASSFQTGTNTEAFF.